One and the same sample provided the 15 T cell receptor beta chains below, sequenced in a study of T cells after yellow fever vaccination (dated by TCRdb to about 2019). This specimen's treatment or condition label, interpreted: live attenuated yellow fever vaccine strain. Library preparation employed 5' RACE. TCRdb lists the instrument as Illumina HiSeq 2500. TCRdb reanalyzed the raw reads on its own, using fastp at Q25 for trimming and MiXCR for clone calling, and kept in-frame beta chains. Rows are combined by CDR3 protein, so each entry shows the most common genes and DNA. The sample records 350,000 to 450,000 distinct CDR3 sequences, 6% to 8% of which are singletons. Over 12% of the sample is held by the ten biggest clonotypes. The sequenced sample was PBMCs, obtained 5 days after the yellow fever booster vaccination. Receptors originate from a man aged 25 to 40 who received the YFV17D yellow fever vaccine.

This clonotype has just a few counts. The genes are TRBV21-1 and TRBJ1-5. TRBV21-1 is a documented pseudogene. The length of the CDR3 is 16 residues. The CDR3 nucleotides are TGTGCCAGCAGCAAAGAGGGTCGACGGCTCAATCAGCCCCAGCATTTT. Protein: CASSKEGRRLNQPQHF.

The V and J genes are TRBV5-5 and TRBJ2-2; D unresolved. Germline V gives CDR1 SGHKS, CDR2 YYEKEE (reference sequence). The V gene lost 0 bases and the J gene lost 7 bases, with 10 bases spanning the gap. This CDR3 contains 14 residues. This CDR3 reads CASSLVRSGGELFF. The CDR3, as DNA: TGTGCCAGCAGCTTGGTTAGAAGTGGCGGGGAGCTGTTTTTT.

This clonotype was observed a handful of times. J is TRBJ2-1 and V is TRBV20-1; 12 nucleotides align to TRBD2. Per germline, CDR1 DFQATT and CDR2 SNEGSKA (reference sequence). This CDR3 is 13 amino acids long. The trim removed 5 bases at V and 6 bases at J, leaving 2 bases unmatched. CDR3 in DNA: TGCAGTGCTTTACTAGCGGGAGGCAATGAGCAGTTCTTC. Translating gives CSALLAGGNEQFF.

Of note for this clonotype: The junction departs from the called germline gene at one end, perhaps through a read error. The V call is TRBV5-1, the J call TRBJ2-7, with TRBD1 matching over 10 bases. CDR1 and CDR2 from the germline V gene are SGHRS and YFSETQ. The CDR3 totals 16 residues. The CDR3 is CASGLHDRGPSDEQYF. DNA of the CDR3: TGCGCCAGCGGCTTACATGACAGGGGGCCTTCGGACGAGCAGTACTTC.

This clonotype was picked up a small number of times. The genes are TRBV28 and TRBJ2-7; 9 nucleotides match TRBD1. V gave up 6 bases and J gave up 3 bases; unmatched junction bases: 6. Germline V CDR1 and CDR2: MDHEN, SYDVKM. This CDR3 comprises 14 residues. Here the CDR3 reads CASSRGTGNYEQYF. The CDR3 DNA is TGTGCCAGCAGCCGAGGGACAGGGAACTACGAGCAGTACTTC.

This clonotype was seen more than once but under ten times. The genes are TRBV20-1 and TRBJ2-2; D is perhaps TRBD1 or TRBD2 (6 bases each). Germline V gene lookup returns CDR1 DFQATT and CDR2 SNEGSKA (reference sequence). V was cut by 0 bases and J by 4 bases, with 15 bases left in between. The CDR3 extends over 16 amino acids. CDR3 residues: CSARDPAGGITGELFF. The CDR3 DNA reads as TGCAGTGCTAGAGATCCGGCCGGGGGCATCACCGGGGAGCTGTTTTTT.

CDR3 DNA sequence: TGTGCCAGCAGCTCCAGACCCGGAGCGGGAGATGTAGATACGCAGTATTTT. Its translation: CASSSRPGAGDVDTQYF. V gene TRBV7-6 combines with J gene TRBJ2-3; 8 bases fit TRBD2. Per germline, CDR1 SGHVS and CDR2 FNYEAQ. The CDR3 has 17 residues. V shed 4 bases and J 5 bases; nucleotides not matched to a gene: 14.

For the CDR3, the DNA is TGCGCCAGCACTAGGCGGGAGTCCGGGGAGCTGTTTTTT. Translating gives CASTRRESGELFF. The V gene is TRBV5-1, the J gene TRBJ2-2; TRBD2 agrees at 7 bases. The germline V gene has CDR1 SGHRS and CDR2 YFSETQ. CDR3 length: 13 amino acids. Trimming removed 6 bases from V and 6 bases from J; junction bases left unmatched: 5.

This clonotype has ten or more counts. The chain has TRBV7-2 and TRBJ2-1; D may be TRBD2 (5 bases). Germline loops: CDR1 SGHTA, CDR2 FQGNSA. V was trimmed by 5 bases and J by 3 bases, leaving 11 bases between them. The CDR3 is made up of 14 amino acids. The CDR3 region is CASSVEGSYNEQFF. The DNA of the CDR3 is TGTGCCAGCAGCGTAGAGGGAAGCTACAATGAGCAGTTCTTC.

Many counts were recorded for this clonotype. The rearrangement links TRBV9 to TRBJ2-4, with 8 bases aligning to TRBD2. Germline V CDR1 and CDR2: SGDLS, YYNGEE. The J segment lost 5 bases and the V segment lost 0 bases, leaving 7 bases of the junction unmatched. The CDR3 is made up of 16 amino acids. The CDR3, as DNA: TGTGCCAGCAGCGTAGGGCCAGCGGGAGTTGAAAACATTCAGTACTTC. It is translated as CASSVGPAGVENIQYF.

This clonotype was recorded at least ten times. The chain couples TRBV28 to TRBJ2-2; either TRBD1 or TRBD2 may fit D (6 bases each). This CDR3 region has 13 residues. Germline CDR1 reads MDHEN; CDR2 reads SYDVKM. Trimming left V 7 bases short and J 7 bases short, with 13 bases between. CDR3 bases: TGTGCCAGCAAAAACGGGGGCGGCGGGGAGCTGTTTTTT. It codes for CASKNGGGGELFF.

The genes are TRBV11-2 and TRBJ2-6; either TRBD1 or TRBD2 may fit D (5 bases each). Trimming shortened V by 1 base and J by 4 bases, and 17 bases separated the two germline ends. The germline V gene encodes CDR1 SGHAT and CDR2 FQNNGV. The CDR3 consists of 18 residues. This CDR3 reads CASSLVEGLLGGANVLTF. In DNA form, the CDR3 reads TGTGCCAGCAGCTTAGTTGAGGGGCTGCTGGGGGGGGCCAACGTCCTGACTTTC.

In this sample, this clonotype turned up many times. The chain employs TRBV2 and TRBJ2-7; D remains ambiguous. Trimming pared 6 bases from V and 1 base from J, leaving 7 bases between. This CDR3 is built from 12 residues. Per germline, CDR1 SNHLY and CDR2 FYNNEI. CDR3 region: CASRPLSYEQYF. The DNA of the CDR3 is TGTGCCAGCAGGCCCCTATCCTACGAGCAGTACTTC.

Concerning this clonotype: A much larger clone differs by one base, so this may be a read error. This chain links TRBV5-1 with TRBJ2-1, with a possible D match to TRBD1 (5 bases). This CDR3 is built from 14 residues. Germline-derived CDR1 and CDR2 are SGHRS and YFSETQ. The chain's CDR3 is CASAQGMSYNGQFF. The CDR3 DNA reads TGCGCCAGCGCCCAGGGTATGTCCTACAATGGGCAGTTCTTC.

This clonotype was picked up a small number of times. The chain carries TRBV5-6 and TRBJ2-1; D call uncertain. The CDR3 is 11 residues long. Looked up from germline, CDR1 is SGHDT and CDR2 is YYEEEE. Trimming removed 7 bases from V and 6 bases from J, with 8 bases in between. CDR3 DNA: TGTGCCAGCTGGCTGCTCAATGAGCAGTTCTTC. It is translated as CASWLLNEQFF.